This is a list of T cell receptor beta chains from one sample in a study of cytotoxic CD8 clonotypes in ibrutinib-treated CLL. Sequenced by immunoSEQ multiplex PCR; TCRdb stores in-frame clones only, minus some. The sample yields tens of thousands of clones, around four fifths seen once. Sequences were derived from PBMCs, sampled after 24 months of ibrutinib treatment. These TCRs come from a human donor with chronic lymphocytic leukemia. The CDR3 runs from the conserved cysteine through the conserved F or W. The D gene is left open where the match is weak. Size is stated for part of the rows, as once, few or many counts, or as a class when the clone is expanded.

CDR3nt: TGTGCCAGCAGCCTAAAGAATACGCAGTATTTT
CDR3aa: CASSLKNTQYF
d_gene: -
j_gene: TRBJ2-3
abundance: few
v_gene: TRBV5-6
len: 11

CDR3nt: TGCGCCAGCAGCCAAGATCTTCGGACAGGGGGCTCTGGCTACACCTTC
CDR3aa: CASSQDLRTGGSGYTF
d_gene: TRBD1
j_gene: TRBJ1-2
abundance: -
v_gene: TRBV4-3
len: 16

CDR3nt: TGTGCCAGCAGTGTTCAAGGCGGGACGTCCTACAATGAGCAGTTCTTC
CDR3aa: CASSVQGGTSYNEQFF
d_gene: -
j_gene: TRBJ2-1
abundance: -
v_gene: TRBV6-4
len: 16

CDR3nt: TGCGCCAGCAGTCAGGTTGTTAGCGGGCCTAATAAAGAGACCCAGTACTTC
CDR3aa: CASSQVVSGPNKETQYF
d_gene: TRBD2
j_gene: TRBJ2-5
abundance: -
v_gene: TRBV23-1
len: 17

CDR3nt: TGCGCCAGCAGCTTGGAAGTGAGCACCGGGGAGCTGTTTTTT
CDR3aa: CASSLEVSTGELFF
d_gene: -
j_gene: TRBJ2-2
abundance: -
v_gene: TRBV5-1
len: 14

CDR3nt: TGTGCCAGCAGCTTACACTGGGGCCTCGAAGAGACCCAGTACTTC
CDR3aa: CASSLHWGLEETQYF
d_gene: -
j_gene: TRBJ2-5
abundance: -
v_gene: TRBV7-2
len: 15

CDR3nt: TGTGCCAGCAGCTTGGGGGGAGGCCCCCCCCGGGAGACCCAGTACTTC
CDR3aa: CASSLGGGPPRETQYF
d_gene: -
j_gene: TRBJ2-5
abundance: -
v_gene: TRBV13
len: 16

CDR3nt: TGTGCCAGCAGCTTAAACAGGGGAGGTGGGGCCAACGTCCTGACTTTC
CDR3aa: CASSLNRGGGANVLTF
d_gene: -
j_gene: TRBJ2-6
abundance: -
v_gene: TRBV7-2
len: 16

CDR3nt: TGTGCCAGCAGCTTGGCCGGGGAGTGGAATCAGCCCCAGCATTTT
CDR3aa: CASSLAGEWNQPQHF
d_gene: -
j_gene: TRBJ1-5
abundance: -
v_gene: TRBV5-5
len: 15

CDR3nt: TGCGCCAGCTCGAGCGGGAGTCCAGCAGATACGCAGTATTTT
CDR3aa: CASSSGSPADTQYF
d_gene: TRBD2
j_gene: TRBJ2-3
abundance: -
v_gene: TRBV10-1
len: 14

CDR3nt: TGTGCCAGCAGTTGGGGACAGGCTGACACTGAAGCTTTCTTT
CDR3aa: CASSWGQADTEAFF
d_gene: TRBD1
j_gene: TRBJ1-1
abundance: -
v_gene: TRBV28
len: 14

CDR3nt: TGTGCCAACCCCGGGGTAGGACCCGGGGAGACCCAGTACTTC
CDR3aa: CANPGVGPGETQYF
d_gene: -
j_gene: TRBJ2-5
abundance: few
v_gene: TRBV27
len: 14

CDR3nt: TGTGCCAGCTCACCCGACCTGGACAGAAGCTATGGCTACACCTTC
CDR3aa: CASSPDLDRSYGYTF
d_gene: -
j_gene: TRBJ1-2
abundance: -
v_gene: TRBV18
len: 15

CDR3nt: TGTGCCAGCAGCTTAGATTCGCGGGCGCAGTACTTC
CDR3aa: CASSLDSRAQYF
d_gene: -
j_gene: TRBJ2-7
abundance: -
v_gene: TRBV7-6
len: 12

CDR3nt: TGCGCCAGCAGCTTGGTAGCTAGCGGGAGGCATAAATCCGGGGAGCTGTTTTTT
CDR3aa: CASSLVASGRHKSGELFF
d_gene: TRBD2
j_gene: TRBJ2-2
abundance: -
v_gene: TRBV5-1
len: 18

CDR3nt: TGCGCCAGCAGCCACAGGACTAGCGGGAGGAGCTCCTACAATGAGCAGTTCTTC
CDR3aa: CASSHRTSGRSSYNEQFF
d_gene: TRBD2
j_gene: TRBJ2-1
abundance: once
v_gene: TRBV5-1
len: 18

CDR3nt: TGTGCCAGCAGTTACTCCCGCCCGAGCTCAGGAAACACCATATATTTT
CDR3aa: CASSYSRPSSGNTIYF
d_gene: -
j_gene: TRBJ1-3
abundance: -
v_gene: TRBV6-5
len: 16

CDR3nt: TGTGCCAGCAGCTTAGACGTTAGGAACACTGAAGCTTTCTTT
CDR3aa: CASSLDVRNTEAFF
d_gene: -
j_gene: TRBJ1-1
abundance: -
v_gene: TRBV7-2
len: 14

CDR3nt: TGTGCCAGCAGCTTGGTTGGGGAGAGCTCCTACGAGCAGTACTTC
CDR3aa: CASSLVGESSYEQYF
d_gene: -
j_gene: TRBJ2-7
abundance: -
v_gene: TRBV5-4
len: 15

CDR3nt: TGTGCCAGCAGCTTAGGACGGGCAAACACTGAAGCTTTCTTT
CDR3aa: CASSLGRANTEAFF
d_gene: -
j_gene: TRBJ1-1
abundance: -
v_gene: TRBV11-2
len: 14

CDR3nt: TGTGCCAGCAGTGAGTGGTTTAGCACCGGGGAGCTGTTTTTT
CDR3aa: CASSEWFSTGELFF
d_gene: -
j_gene: TRBJ2-2
abundance: -
v_gene: TRBV2
len: 14

CDR3nt: TGTGCCAGCAGTAGACAAGCAACTAATGAAAAACTGTTTTTT
CDR3aa: CASSRQATNEKLFF
d_gene: -
j_gene: TRBJ1-4
abundance: -
v_gene: TRBV6-6
len: 14

CDR3nt: TGCAGCGTTGAACAGACTAGCGGGAGTGATGAGCAGTTCTTC
CDR3aa: CSVEQTSGSDEQFF
d_gene: TRBD2
j_gene: TRBJ2-1
abundance: -
v_gene: TRBV29-1
len: 14

CDR3nt: TGTGCCAGCAGTGTGACAGGGGTCGGAGTGAACACTGAAGCTTTCTTT
CDR3aa: CASSVTGVGVNTEAFF
d_gene: TRBD1
j_gene: TRBJ1-1
abundance: -
v_gene: TRBV6-1
len: 16

CDR3nt: TGTGCCAGCACCAACCAGGGTATCTTCAATCAGCCCCAGCATTTT
CDR3aa: CASTNQGIFNQPQHF
d_gene: -
j_gene: TRBJ1-5
abundance: -
v_gene: TRBV28
len: 15

CDR3nt: TGTGCCAGCAGCCCGACAGACGGGGAGCTGTTTTTT
CDR3aa: CASSPTDGELFF
d_gene: -
j_gene: TRBJ2-2
abundance: -
v_gene: TRBV11-2
len: 12

CDR3nt: TGTGCCAGCAGCTTAGGGGAGGTCGCAACTAATGAAAAACTGTTTTTT
CDR3aa: CASSLGEVATNEKLFF
d_gene: -
j_gene: TRBJ1-4
abundance: -
v_gene: TRBV7-9
len: 16

CDR3nt: TGTGCCAGCTCTCCCGGGACAGGGGGCACAGATGAGCAGTTCTTC
CDR3aa: CASSPGTGGTDEQFF
d_gene: TRBD1
j_gene: TRBJ2-1
abundance: -
v_gene: TRBV18
len: 15

CDR3nt: TGTGCCAGCAGTTACCGTACTCTAGGGAACACCGGGGAGCTGTTTTTT
CDR3aa: CASSYRTLGNTGELFF
d_gene: -
j_gene: TRBJ2-2
abundance: -
v_gene: TRBV6-6
len: 16

CDR3nt: TGTGCCAGCAGCTTACAGACAGGGGTTAGTGAGCAGTTCTTC
CDR3aa: CASSLQTGVSEQFF
d_gene: TRBD1
j_gene: TRBJ2-1
abundance: -
v_gene: TRBV7-3
len: 14

CDR3nt: TGTGCCTGGAGTGAACCCTCGATTCGGGATACGCAGTATTTT
CDR3aa: CAWSEPSIRDTQYF
d_gene: -
j_gene: TRBJ2-3
abundance: -
v_gene: TRBV30
len: 14

CDR3nt: TGTGCCAGCAGTTACAGCGGACTAGCGCCCGGGGAGCTGTTTTTT
CDR3aa: CASSYSGLAPGELFF
d_gene: TRBD2
j_gene: TRBJ2-2
abundance: -
v_gene: TRBV6-6
len: 15

CDR3nt: TGTGCCTGGAGATTAGCAGGGCAAAATGAGCAGTTCTTC
CDR3aa: CAWRLAGQNEQFF
d_gene: -
j_gene: TRBJ2-1
abundance: -
v_gene: TRBV30
len: 13

CDR3nt: TGTGCCAGCTCCCTCCAGGGGGCGACCCAAGAGACCCAGTACTTC
CDR3aa: CASSLQGATQETQYF
d_gene: TRBD1
j_gene: TRBJ2-5
abundance: -
v_gene: TRBV6-1
len: 15

CDR3nt: TGTGCCAGCGGGACAGGGGTCACTGAAGCTTTCTTT
CDR3aa: CASGTGVTEAFF
d_gene: TRBD1
j_gene: TRBJ1-1
abundance: -
v_gene: TRBV28
len: 12

CDR3nt: TGTGCCTGGAGACCACCGGGACGAGGGTATCAGCCCCAGCATTTT
CDR3aa: CAWRPPGRGYQPQHF
d_gene: -
j_gene: TRBJ1-5
abundance: -
v_gene: TRBV30
len: 15

CDR3nt: TGTGCCAGCAGTGAAGGGGGGAAGGGGGCAAACCGTTACGAGCAGTACTTC
CDR3aa: CASSEGGKGANRYEQYF
d_gene: TRBD1
j_gene: TRBJ2-7
abundance: -
v_gene: TRBV2
len: 17

CDR3nt: TGTGCCAGCAGCTTAGGAGGGACAGGGATGAGGTTCTTC
CDR3aa: CASSLGGTGMRFF
d_gene: TRBD1
j_gene: TRBJ2-1
abundance: -
v_gene: TRBV11-2
len: 13

CDR3nt: TGCAGCGCTTTGGGACAGGGCGGCGGCGAGCAGTACTTC
CDR3aa: CSALGQGGGEQYF
d_gene: TRBD1
j_gene: TRBJ2-7
abundance: -
v_gene: TRBV29-1
len: 13

CDR3nt: TGTGCCAGCAGCTTGGGCACTAGCGCGGAGCTGTTTTTT
CDR3aa: CASSLGTSAELFF
d_gene: TRBD2
j_gene: TRBJ2-2
abundance: few
v_gene: TRBV7-3
len: 13